This TCR beta chain was found in a study of T cell responses to AZD1222 COVID-19 vaccine. Study results and caveats: The sample set comprised mostly white British donors with more females, and clonal diversity was possibly underestimated.

This clone was seen only a few times. Its antigen is not identified. Deletions cut 0 bases from V and 0 bases from J, with 21 bases between. CDR3 length equals 20 residues. Germline V CDR1 and CDR2: MGHRA, YSYEKL. Data came from immunoSEQ multiplex PCR; TCRdb stores just in-frame clones and leaves some out. There are tens of thousands of clones in the sample; around 88% occur only once, and 15% to 20% lies in the top ten. This clonotype was obtained from an adult in good health. This chain uses TRBV4-1 with TRBJ1-5, with D possibly TRBD1 on 6 matching bases. Sequenced here: peripheral blood, sampled on day 0 of AZD1222 vaccination. The CDR3: CASSQEGSSAGAYSNQPQHF. The DNA of the CDR3 is TGCGCCAGCAGCCAAGAGGGATCTTCGGCGGGGGCTTATAGCAATCAGCCCCAGCATTTT.